This entry is about one T cell receptor beta chain. Germline assignment: CDR1 SGHRS and CDR2 YFSETQ. V was clipped by 7 bases and J by 2 bases, with 15 bases between them. The CDR3 runs to 14 residues. This record belongs to a study of blood T cell repertoires in COVID-19. The wider study: From the United States, Italy and Spain came samples of acute and convalescent COVID-19.

In the original workflow: The authors estimated nucleated cell counts from reference gene primer amplification. Data came from immunoSEQ multiplex PCR; TCRdb stores just in-frame clones and leaves some out. V, J and clone size reflect that table, while D and trimming were determined from the DNA. Of 200,000 to 250,000 clones listed, roughly 90% were seen once; the top ten hold 1.9%. The V call is TRBV5-1, the J call TRBJ1-1; D unresolved. The sequence was obtained from a middle-aged man with active or convalescent COVID-19. Sample: peripheral blood. The CDR3 nucleotides are TGCGCCAGCGGAACTCAGGCGGGTAACACTGAAGCTTTCTTT. Translation gives CASGTQAGNTEAFF.